The 4 T cell receptor beta chains below come from one sample, sequenced in a study of blood T cells in healthy people across ages. A second PCR of 7 to 11 cycles used a sample-barcoded 5' primer and a J-beta primer mix. MiXCR, applied by TCRdb to the 5' RACE reads, yields one record per CDR3 protein. The sample has hundreds of thousands of distinct CDR3 sequences, just over 55% seen once. The source material was blood. These receptors came from a man between 35 and 55 years old in good health.

The rearrangement links TRBV6-4 to TRBJ1-2, with no clear D. Looked up from germline, CDR1 is MRHNA and CDR2 is SNTAGT. This CDR3 is built from 21 residues. V was pared by 3 bases and J by 13 bases, with 42 bases between. In nucleotides, the CDR3 is TGTGCCAGCAGTGATCGGAGGTCAGCGAGACTCGCTACTAGAGCTAACTATGGCCGCACCTTC. Its translation is CASSDRRSARLATRANYGRTF.

The chain carries TRBV12-3 or TRBV12-4 and TRBJ1-4; TRBD1 agrees at 7 bases. CDR3 size: 14 residues. The junction had 8 bases not matched to a gene; V was cut back by 5 bases and J by 8 bases. The CDR3 loop reads CASSPGGASEKLFF. The CDR3 DNA reads as TGTGCCAGCAGTCCAGGGGGGGCGTCCGAAAAACTGTTTTTT.

This clonotype has more than one count but fewer than ten. This chain uses TRBV4-3 with TRBJ2-3; no clear D gene. The CDR3 spans 17 residues. Trimming pared 0 bases from V and 2 bases from J, leaving 15 bases between. CDR1 and CDR2 from the germline V gene are LGHNA and YSLEER. The CDR3 sequence: CASSQEYSLGVTDTQYF. CDR3 DNA sequence: TGCGCCAGCAGCCAAGAGTATTCCCTTGGGGTCACAGATACGCAGTATTTT.

CDR3 sequence: CSDEGGADEKLFF. The CDR3 DNA is TGCAGCGACGAAGGGGGCGCGGATGAAAAACTGTTTTTT. This chain uses TRBV29-1 with TRBJ1-4; TRBD1 matches 7 bases. The CDR3 spans 13 residues. J was trimmed by 6 bases and V by 7 bases; bases with no gene match: 8. CDR1 and CDR2 (germline): SQVTM, ANQGSEA.